The 20 T cell receptor beta chains below come from one sample, sequenced in a study of blood T cell repertoires in COVID-19. This table comes from immunoSEQ multiplex PCR, and its TCRdb copy is limited to in-frame clones, with some not included. The sample carries 80,000 to 100,000 clones, around 90% recorded once. Material: peripheral blood. All receptors derive from a human donor with active COVID-19. The donor label of this sample is uncertain.

The gene calls are TRBV19 and TRBJ1-4; D unresolved. With 6 bases removed from V and 0 bases from J, the gap between germline ends came to 14 bases. The CDR3 has 16 amino acids. Germline V CDR1 and CDR2: LNHDA, SQIVND (reference sequence). CDR3 bases: TGTGCCAGTAGAGCAGGTGATTCAGCAACTAATGAAAAACTGTTTTTT. Protein sequence: CASRAGDSATNEKLFF.

The chain uses TRBV4-3 and TRBJ1-5, with no clear D. Germline-derived CDR1 and CDR2 are LGHNA and YSLEER. Trimming removed 0 bases at V and 0 bases at J, with 6 bases between. This CDR3 is built from 15 residues. The DNA for the CDR3 is TGCGCCAGCAGCCAAGAACTTCATAGCAATCAGCCCCAGCATTTT. This gives the protein CASSQELHSNQPQHF.

Turning to this clone: Other DNA variants within this sample encode the same CDR3. The rearrangement uses TRBV5-1 and TRBJ1-1, with 8 bases fitting TRBD1. The germline V gene has CDR1 SGHRS and CDR2 YFSETQ. CDR3 length: 16 residues. J lost 1 base, V lost 0 bases, and 5 bases had no gene match. The CDR3 reads CASSLGQGAGNTEAFF. CDR3 coding DNA: TGCGCCAGCAGCTTGGGTCAGGGGGCCGGGAACACTGAAGCTTTCTTT.

This clone was detected only once. The V gene is TRBV29-1, the J gene TRBJ1-5; TRBD1 matches 7 bases. The V and J ends lost 4 bases and 2 bases, in that order; junction bases with no gene match: 2. The germline gives CDR1 SQVTM, CDR2 ANQGSEA. The CDR3 loop spans 13 amino acids. The CDR3 reads CSVVGGGNQPQHF. The CDR3, as DNA: TGCAGCGTTGTAGGGGGCGGCAATCAGCCCCAGCATTTT.

The CDR3 nucleotides read TGTGCCAGCAGTCTTCCAGGCTCTGGGGCCAACGTCCTGACTTTC. This gives the protein CASSLPGSGANVLTF. J is TRBJ2-6 and V is TRBV28; D remains ambiguous. Trimming removed 5 bases from V and 0 bases from J, with 8 bases in between. The CDR3 loop spans 15 amino acids. Germline V gene sequence: CDR1 MDHEN, CDR2 SYDVKM.

The chain joins TRBV12-5 to TRBJ2-5; D might be TRBD1 (6 bases). Trimming removed 5 bases from V and 2 bases from J, with 15 bases in between. Germline CDR1 LGHNT, CDR2 FRNRAP. The CDR3 consists of 15 residues. The CDR3 loop reads CASGPFPTGQETQYF. Written as DNA, the CDR3 is TGTGCTAGTGGTCCTTTCCCGACAGGACAAGAGACCCAGTACTTC.

The gene calls are TRBV19 and TRBJ2-7, with 8 bases identical to TRBD1. J lost 3 bases, V lost 7 bases, and 5 bases had no gene match. The CDR3 covers 13 residues. Germline V gives CDR1 LNHDA, CDR2 SQIVND (reference sequence). The CDR3 DNA is TGTGCCAGTATCTCGGGACAGGACTACGAGCAGTACTTC. This sequence encodes CASISGQDYEQYF. Based on the CDR3 plus reference TRBV19 and TRBJ2-7, the full variable domain is DGGITQSPKYLFRKEGQNVTLSCEQNLNHDAMYWYRQDPGQGLRLIYYSQIVNDFQKGDIAEGYSVSREKKESFPLTVTSAQKNPTAFYLCASISGQDYEQYFGPGTRLTVT.

This clone was seen just once. The chain employs TRBV6-6 and TRBJ1-2, with TRBD1 identical over 7 bases. The V segment lost 7 bases and the J segment 6 bases; nucleotides outside the gene matches: 11. The germline V gene has CDR1 MNHNY and CDR2 SVGAGI (reference sequence). CDR3 size: 14 residues. The CDR3 reads CASISGGKGDGYTF. CDR3 DNA: TGTGCCAGCATATCAGGGGGAAAAGGCGATGGCTACACCTTC.

This sequence joins TRBV5-1 and TRBJ2-3; 8 positions match TRBD1. The CDR3 runs to 16 residues. Per germline, CDR1 SGHRS and CDR2 YFSETQ. V was clipped by 0 bases and J by 6 bases; unmatched bases: 9. The CDR3 sequence is CASSLEARGHGDTQYF. Here the CDR3 DNA reads TGCGCCAGCAGCTTGGAGGCCAGGGGGCACGGGGATACGCAGTATTTT.

The chain combines TRBV7-2 with TRBJ2-3; no clear D gene. Germline CDR1 SGHTA, CDR2 FQGNSA. Trimming shortened V by 2 bases and J by 6 bases, and 15 bases separated the two germline ends. The CDR3 runs 15 residues. The CDR3 DNA sequence: TGTGCCAGCAGCTTATACTCTGGGCAAAGGGATACGCAGTATTTT. Protein product: CASSLYSGQRDTQYF.

The rearrangement links TRBV6-1 to TRBJ2-1, with 7 bases aligning to TRBD1. Germline V gene lookup returns CDR1 MNHNS and CDR2 SASEGT. The CDR3 runs 14 residues. The V segment lost 2 bases and the J segment 7 bases; nucleotides outside the gene matches: 5. CDR3 region: CASSELGTENEQFF. In nucleotides, the CDR3 is TGTGCCAGCAGTGAACTAGGGACAGAAAATGAGCAGTTCTTC.

The genes are TRBV7-9 and TRBJ2-5; no clear D. Per the germline V gene, CDR1 is SEHNR and CDR2 is FQNEAQ (reference sequence). CDR3 size: 15 residues. V lost 3 bases and J lost 2, with 13 bases in between. The CDR3 coding sequence is TGTGCCAGCAGCTTCTACTCGAACCTGCAAGAGACCCAGTACTTC. Amino acids: CASSFYSNLQETQYF.

V gene TRBV7-9 combines with J gene TRBJ1-2; possible D gene TRBD1, 6 bases. The CDR3 spans 15 residues. Trimming removed 1 base at V and 1 base at J, with 10 bases between. Looked up from germline, CDR1 is SEHNR and CDR2 is FQNEAQ (reference sequence). CDR3 bases: TGTGCCAGCAGCTTAGAATCAGGGGTTAACTATGGCTACACCTTC. This codes for CASSLESGVNYGYTF.

The chain recombines TRBV5-5 with TRBJ2-7; tentatively, D is TRBD2 (5 bases). Trimming took 4 bases from V and 1 from J, leaving 9 bases between them. The CDR3 has 13 residues. The V gene's germline CDR1 is SGHKS and CDR2 YYEKEE (reference sequence). The CDR3 DNA reads as TGTGCCAGCAGCCCCGGGAATTCCTACGAGCAGTACTTC. Protein sequence: CASSPGNSYEQYF.

The J gene is TRBJ2-1, the V gene TRBV7-2, with 9 bases lining up with TRBD1. Germline V gene lookup returns CDR1 SGHTA and CDR2 FQGNSA. The CDR3 has 17 residues. Germline trimming cut 6 bases from V and 1 base from J; bases unmatched to any gene: 10. The CDR3 reads CASSPTGDRASYNEQFF. Here the CDR3 DNA reads TGTGCCAGCAGTCCCACTGGGGACAGGGCATCCTACAATGAGCAGTTCTTC.

This chain links TRBV5-1 with TRBJ2-5; 11 nucleotides agree with TRBD1. J was trimmed by 1 base and V by 3 bases; bases with no gene match: 14. The germline CDR1 and CDR2 sequences are SGHRS and YFSETQ. This CDR3 region has 19 residues. CDR3 residues: CASSWTSGTGGPPQETQYF. The CDR3, as DNA: TGCGCCAGCAGCTGGACCTCCGGGACAGGGGGGCCCCCCCAAGAGACCCAGTACTTC.

The chain uses TRBV11-2 and TRBJ2-5; D is perhaps TRBD1 (6 bases). V gave up 3 bases and J gave up 2 bases, with 16 bases separating them. CDR1 is SGHAT, CDR2 FQNNGV, per germline. CDR3 length: 16 residues. The CDR3 coding sequence is TGTGCCAGCAGCTTCCTCAGGGGAACCACACAAGAGACCCAGTACTTC. The encoded protein is CASSFLRGTTQETQYF.

The chain combines TRBV28 with TRBJ2-7, with D possibly being TRBD1 (6 bases). The CDR3 has 14 amino acids. The V gene lost 7 bases and the J gene lost 3 bases, with 16 bases spanning the gap. Germline V gives CDR1 MDHEN, CDR2 SYDVKM. CDR3 in amino acids: CASTGQGHLYEQYF. CDR3 coding DNA: TGTGCCAGCACCGGTCAGGGGCATCTCTACGAGCAGTACTTC. Combining the CDR3 with reference TRBV28 and TRBJ2-7 gives the whole variable domain DVKVTQSSRYLVKRTGEKVFLECVQDMDHENMFWYRQDPGLGLRLIYFSYDVKMKEKGDIPEGYSVSREKKERFSLILESASTNQTSMYLCASTGQGHLYEQYFGPGTRLTVT.

The chain is built from TRBV6-2 or TRBV6-3 and TRBJ2-1; TRBD1 is a possible D gene (5 bases). With 2 bases removed from V and 3 bases from J, the gap between germline ends came to 8 bases. CDR3 length: 14 amino acids. Germline lookup yields CDR1 MNHEY and CDR2 SVGEGT. CDR3 sequence reads: CASSYVQDYNEQFF. CDR3 in DNA: TGTGCCAGCAGTTACGTACAGGACTACAATGAGCAGTTCTTC.

In this sample, this clone turned up once. This chain links TRBV19 with TRBJ1-2, with 10 bases that match TRBD1. The CDR3 contains 13 residues. The germline V gene encodes CDR1 LNHDA and CDR2 SQIVND (reference sequence). V gave up 9 bases and J gave up 4 bases; unmatched junction bases: 5. CDR3 DNA sequence: TGTGCCAGCAGGGACAGGGGTTTCTATGGCTACACCTTC. Amino acid sequence: CASRDRGFYGYTF.